This T cell receptor (beta chain) was identified during a study of T cell repertoires in aging, cancer and after chemotherapy. About the research overall: Paired samples before and after chemotherapy came from glioblastoma patients receiving temozolomide-based therapy.

This clonotype showed up just a few times. No antigen is known for it. One end of the junction does not line up with germline, which may come from a read error. Amplification of TCR beta used genomic DNA extracted from peripheral blood. CDR3 length: 12 residues. CDR1 and CDR2 (germline): MNHEY, SVGEGT. Study-wide findings and caveats: Age-matched healthy donors had significantly more diverse, less clonal blood TCR repertoires than untreated cancer patients.

Multiplex touch-down PCR with TRB-A/B primers amplified rearranged V-D-J TRB sequences. TCRdb independently ran MiXCR on the multiplex PCR reads; one entry per CDR3 protein. The table has over 15,000 distinct CDR3 sequences, 35% to 40% seen once. Specimen: blood. The clonotype was recovered from a human donor with a solid tumor. The V gene is TRBV6-2 or TRBV6-3, the J gene TRBJ2-3; D is ambiguous. CDR3 sequence reads: CASIYSADTQYF. The CDR3 bases are TGTGCCAGCATTTACTCTGCAGATACGCAGTATTTT.